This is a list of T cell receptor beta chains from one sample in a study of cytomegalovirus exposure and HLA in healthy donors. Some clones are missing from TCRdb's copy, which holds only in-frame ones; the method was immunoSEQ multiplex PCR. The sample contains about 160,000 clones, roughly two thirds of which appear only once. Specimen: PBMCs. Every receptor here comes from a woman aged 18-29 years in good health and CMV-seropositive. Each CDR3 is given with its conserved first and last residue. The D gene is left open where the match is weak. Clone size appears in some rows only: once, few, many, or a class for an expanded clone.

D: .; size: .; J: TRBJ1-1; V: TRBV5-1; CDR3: CASSLYDAQNTEAFF; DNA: TGCGCCAGCAGCTTGTATGATGCGCAGAACACTGAAGCTTTCTTT
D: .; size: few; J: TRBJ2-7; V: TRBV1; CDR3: CTSSQGSGGPYEQYF; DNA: TGCACCAGCAGCCAAGGGTCGGGAGGGCCGTACGAGCAGTACTTC
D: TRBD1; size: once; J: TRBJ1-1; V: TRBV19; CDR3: CASSLAGGWINTEAFF; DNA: TGTGCCAGTAGCCTCGCAGGGGGCTGGATCAACACTGAAGCTTTCTTT
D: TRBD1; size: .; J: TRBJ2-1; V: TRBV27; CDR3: CASSLPGQGIYNEQFF; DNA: TGTGCCAGCAGTTTGCCGGGACAGGGGATTTACAATGAGCAGTTCTTC
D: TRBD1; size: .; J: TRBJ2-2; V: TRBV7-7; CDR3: CASSPDRGPGELFF; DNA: TGTGCTAGCAGTCCGGACAGGGGACCCGGGGAGCTGTTTTTT
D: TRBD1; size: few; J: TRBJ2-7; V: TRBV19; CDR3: CASSPHGDRVTYEQYF; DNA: TGTGCCAGTAGCCCTCATGGAGACAGGGTTACCTACGAGCAGTACTTC
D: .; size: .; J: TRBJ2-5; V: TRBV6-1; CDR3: CASSWTGTPEETQYF; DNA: TGTGCCAGCAGTTGGACCGGGACACCAGAAGAGACCCAGTACTTC
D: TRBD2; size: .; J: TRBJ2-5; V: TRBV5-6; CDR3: CASSFSSRWRGSKETQYF; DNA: TGTGCCAGCAGCTTCAGTTCTCGTTGGCGGGGGTCAAAAGAGACCCAGTACTTC
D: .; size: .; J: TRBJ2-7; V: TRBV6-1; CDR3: CASSEPTGRAYEQYF; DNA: TGTGCCAGCAGTGAACCGACAGGTAGAGCCTACGAGCAGTACTTC
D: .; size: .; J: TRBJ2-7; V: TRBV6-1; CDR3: CASSEGREEEQYF; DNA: TGTGCCAGCAGTGAAGGCAGGGAAGAAGAGCAGTACTTC
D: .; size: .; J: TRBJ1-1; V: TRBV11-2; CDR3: CASSLDLSGGNTEAFF; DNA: TGTGCCAGCAGCTTAGATTTGTCGGGAGGAAACACTGAAGCTTTCTTT
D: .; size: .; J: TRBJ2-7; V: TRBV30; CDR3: CARRRVSYYEQYF; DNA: TGTGCCCGGAGACGGGTCAGCTACTACGAGCAGTACTTC
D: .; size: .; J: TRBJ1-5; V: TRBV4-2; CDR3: CASSQESEQPQHF; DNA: TGTGCCAGCAGCCAAGAGTCAGAACAGCCCCAGCATTTT
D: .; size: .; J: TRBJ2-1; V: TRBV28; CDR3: CASSMGGWLSGNEQFF; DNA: TGTGCCAGCTCCATGGGGGGATGGCTTTCGGGCAATGAGCAGTTCTTC
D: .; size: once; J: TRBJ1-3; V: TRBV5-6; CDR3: CASSFRSEPPPFSGNTIYF; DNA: TGTGCCAGCAGCTTCCGATCCGAGCCCCCCCCGTTCTCTGGAAACACCATATATTTT
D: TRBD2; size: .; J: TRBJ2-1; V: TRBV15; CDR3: CATSRGQTSGEQFF; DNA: TGTGCCACCAGCAGAGGACAGACTAGCGGGGAGCAGTTCTTC
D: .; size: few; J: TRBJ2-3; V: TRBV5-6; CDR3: CASSLLGGPSTDTQYF; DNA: TGTGCCAGCAGCTTGTTAGGGGGTCCGAGCACAGATACGCAGTATTTT
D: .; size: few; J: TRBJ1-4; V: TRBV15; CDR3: CATSRSGESEKLFF; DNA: TGTGCCACCAGCAGATCCGGAGAGAGTGAAAAACTGTTTTTT
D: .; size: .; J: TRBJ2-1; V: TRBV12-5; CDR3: CASGLVQVLESFYNEQFF; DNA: TGTGCTAGTGGTTTGGTACAGGTACTCGAGTCCTTCTACAATGAGCAGTTCTTC
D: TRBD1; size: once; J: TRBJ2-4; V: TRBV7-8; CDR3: CASSPRTGGDIQYF; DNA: TGTGCCAGCAGCCCTAGGACAGGGGGAGACATTCAGTACTTC
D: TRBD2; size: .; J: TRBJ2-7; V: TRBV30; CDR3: CAWSSGGSSYEQYF; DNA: TGTGCCTGGAGCTCGGGAGGCTCGAGCTACGAGCAGTACTTC
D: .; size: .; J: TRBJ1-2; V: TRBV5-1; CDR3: CASSLGGATNYGYTF; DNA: TGCGCCAGCAGCTTGGGTGGAGCTACTAACTATGGCTACACCTTC